This T cell receptor (beta chain) was captured in a study of blood T cell repertoires in COVID-19. At the level of the study: Samples representing acute and convalescent COVID-19 were sourced from the United States, Italy and Spain. T cells, B-cell-depleted T cells, or PBMCs supplied cDNA or gDNA.

As handled by the study authors: Reference gene primer amplification yielded estimated nucleated cell counts. Generated by immunoSEQ multiplex PCR, the TCRdb table keeps only in-frame clones and is missing some. V and J calls and clone size are as listed in that table; D and trimming were resolved from the DNA. The sample includes 95,000 to 100,000 clones, just under 85% seen only once; the top ten take about 9.4%. Germline V lookup: CDR1 GTSNPN, CDR2 SVGIG (reference sequence). V lost 4 bases to trimming and J lost 7 bases; unmatched junction nucleotides: 5. The CDR3 extends over 13 amino acids. This clone appeared many times.

This clonotype was sampled from a man aged 65 to 79 with acute or convalescent COVID-19. The V gene is TRBV30, the J gene TRBJ1-3, with 9 bases identical to TRBD1. Sequenced sample: peripheral blood. In nucleotides, the CDR3 is TGTGCCTGGAAACAGGGGGCCGGGAACACCATATATTTT. The encoded protein is CAWKQGAGNTIYF.